The clone carrying this T cell receptor beta chain was seen a single time. Its target is not known. The junction differs from germline at one of its ends, possibly a read error. The data stem from a study of graft-versus-host responses after intestinal transplantation. Study-level background: As for transplant type, recipients had multivisceral, liver-intestinal, or isolated intestinal grafts. Anti-thymocyte globulin induction was given to all recipients, followed by tacrolimus and steroids for approximately three years. Overall study results and limits: Peak circulating GvH clone levels were associated with early post-transplant HvG declines. GvH clones appeared in recipient marrow, some first in ileum or blood.

Germline lookup yields CDR1 LNHDA and CDR2 SQIVND (reference sequence). The CDR3 contains 16 residues. Measured with immunoSEQ multiplex PCR; TCRdb has only the in-frame clones, and not every one. The sample carries roughly 110,000 clones, 87% recorded once. This specimen consisted of unstimulated CD4+ T cells sorted from spleen or lymph node cells, obtained before transplant. The clonotype was recovered from a human donor who was the organ donor for an intestinal transplant. The chain joins TRBV19 to TRBJ2-2; tentatively, D is TRBD2 (5 bases). As DNA, the CDR3 is TGTGCCAGTAGTATTTGGTCAGCGATGAACACCGGGAAGCTGTTTTTT. This translates into CASSIWSAMNTGKLFF. The whole variable domain, filled in from reference TRBV19 and TRBJ2-2, reads DGGITQSPKYLFRKEGQNVTLSCEQNLNHDAMYWYRQDPGQGLRLIYYSQIVNDFQKGDIAEGYSVSREKKESFPLTVTSAQKNPTAFYLCASSIWSAMNTGKLFFGEGSRLTVL.